What follows is one TCR beta chain and its context. The data were obtained in a study of glioma-infiltrating T cells after dendritic cell vaccination. Time point indicated: after dendritic cell vaccination, including at tumor progression/relapse. All glioblastoma patients lacked an isocitrate dehydrogenase mutation. V gave up 7 bases and J gave up 7 bases; unmatched junction bases: 12. The CDR3 runs to 15 residues. Germline values: CDR1 SEHNR, CDR2 FQNEAQ (reference sequence). Using immunoSEQ multiplex PCR, the repertoire was profiled, and TCRdb retains in-frame clones only, with some absent. The top ten hold 8.5% of the sample, which has some 78,000 clones, 85% seen once.

The sequence was obtained from a human donor with glioblastoma. This material consisted of blood, taken after dendritic cell vaccination. The rearrangement joins TRBV7-9 to TRBJ2-1; 8 nucleotides match TRBD2. CDR3 coding DNA: TGTGCCAGCACCCCCCGGGCGGGAGGAGTGAATGAGCAGTTCTTC. Amino acid sequence: CASTPRAGGVNEQFF.